The clone carrying this TCR beta chain was observed a single time. The table came from immunoSEQ multiplex PCR; TCRdb's copy has only in-frame clones and leaves some out. This sample has some 180,000 clones, with around 89% found just once. The data originate from a study of blood T cell repertoires in COVID-19. CDR3 length equals 15 residues. Germline-derived CDR1 and CDR2 are LNHDA and SQIVND (reference sequence). Between the trimmed V and J ends, which lost 6 bases and 5 bases, there was a span of 17 bases. The specimen was peripheral blood. The V gene is TRBV19, the J gene TRBJ2-1; TRBD2 might be the D (6 bases). The sequence was collected from a man aged 45 to 65 who had recovered from COVID-19. In DNA, the CDR3 is TGTGCCAGTAGAGAGCGGGTTGGCACACACAATGAGCAGTTCTTC. It is translated as CASRERVGTHNEQFF.